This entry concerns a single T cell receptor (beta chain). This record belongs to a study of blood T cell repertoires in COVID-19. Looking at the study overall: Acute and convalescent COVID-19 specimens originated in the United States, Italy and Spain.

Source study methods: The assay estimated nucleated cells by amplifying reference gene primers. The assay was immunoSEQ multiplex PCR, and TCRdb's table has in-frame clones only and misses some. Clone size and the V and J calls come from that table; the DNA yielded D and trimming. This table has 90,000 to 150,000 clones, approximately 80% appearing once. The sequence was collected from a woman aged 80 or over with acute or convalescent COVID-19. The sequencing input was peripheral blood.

Written as DNA, the CDR3 is TGTGCCAGCAGTCAGGGGGGGAACACTGAAGCTTTCTTT. Translating gives CASSQGGNTEAFF. The V call is TRBV7-3, the J call TRBJ1-1; 7 positions match TRBD1. This CDR3 is 13 amino acids long. The V gene end was trimmed by 6 bases and the J gene end by 1 base; junction bases not matched to a gene: 2. Germline V gene lookup returns CDR1 SGHTA and CDR2 FQGTGA.